The entry below describes one T cell receptor (beta chain). Its antigen is undetermined. V was pared by 2 bases and J by 3 bases, with 8 bases between. CDR3 length: 14 amino acids. CDR1 is SGHNT and CDR2 is YYREEE in the germline V gene (reference sequence). The PCR made use of 60 Vbeta and 13 Jbeta primers. Sequencing used immunoSEQ multiplex PCR; TCRdb keeps in-frame clones, though not all of them. The sample consists of some 170,000 clones, approximately 74% of them appearing once. The sample is drawn from a study of cytomegalovirus exposure and HLA in healthy donors. Whole-study context: Most donors, 80% to 90% of several hundred genotyped, fell in the Caucasian-associated ancestry cluster.

Findings of the study overall: The study carried out a later analysis of TCR beta sequences. It associated around 17,000 of them with specific HLA alleles at a false discovery rate of 0.05.

What was sequenced was PBMCs. The source is a woman in her 30s in good health and CMV-seronegative. This sequence joins TRBV5-4 and TRBJ2-2; the D gene is possibly TRBD2 (5 bases). This CDR3 reads CASSFPGYTGELFF. DNA of the CDR3: TGTGCCAGCAGCTTTCCGGGATACACCGGGGAGCTGTTTTTT.